This is a list of T cell receptor beta chains from one sample in a study of blood T cell repertoires in COVID-19. Libraries were prepared by immunoSEQ multiplex PCR; TCRdb keeps only in-frame clonotypes and omits some of them. The repertoire holds approximately 150,000 clones, more than 80% seen once, with roughly 4.4% in the top ten. Sequencing was carried out using peripheral blood. These TCRs come from a human donor in a cohort sampled during active COVID-19. CDR3s include the opening cysteine and the closing phenylalanine or tryptophan. Fields, in order: J gene, clone size, D gene, V gene, CDR3 DNA, CDR3 protein. D genes are given only for firm matches. The size entry is marked missing in some rows and otherwise reads once, few, many or a size class.

J gene: TRBJ1-6; clone size: -; D gene: -; V gene: TRBV19; CDR3 DNA: TGTGCCAGTAGTGGCCCCCGGGGGACCAATTCACCCCTCCACTTT; CDR3 protein: CASSGPRGTNSPLHF
J gene: TRBJ1-1; clone size: -; D gene: -; V gene: TRBV30; CDR3 DNA: TGTGCCTGGAGTAGAGAGAACACTGAAGCTTTCTTT; CDR3 protein: CAWSRENTEAFF
J gene: TRBJ1-4; clone size: few; D gene: TRBD1; V gene: TRBV5-4; CDR3 DNA: TGTGCCAGCAGCTTGGAACCGGGGACAGCTAATGAAAAACTGTTTTTT; CDR3 protein: CASSLEPGTANEKLFF
J gene: TRBJ2-7; clone size: once; D gene: TRBD1; V gene: TRBV2; CDR3 DNA: TGTGCCACCAGGCGGACAGGGGACTACGAGCAGTACTTC; CDR3 protein: CATRRTGDYEQYF
J gene: TRBJ2-3; clone size: -; D gene: -; V gene: TRBV19; CDR3 DNA: TGTGCCAGTAGTATGACGAGGGTAGGAATGGCAGATACGCAGTATTTT; CDR3 protein: CASSMTRVGMADTQYF
J gene: TRBJ2-7; clone size: -; D gene: TRBD1; V gene: TRBV6-5; CDR3 DNA: TGTGCCGCTTGGACAGGGTCCCACGAGCAGTACTTC; CDR3 protein: CAAWTGSHEQYF
J gene: TRBJ1-6; clone size: -; D gene: -; V gene: TRBV2; CDR3 DNA: TGTGCCAGCAGTTCACAGGGTGCCTATAATTCACCCCTCCACTTT; CDR3 protein: CASSSQGAYNSPLHF
J gene: TRBJ2-5; clone size: -; D gene: TRBD2; V gene: TRBV6-2/TRBV6-3; CDR3 DNA: TGTGCCAGCAGTTACCTCGGGGGGTGGCAAGAGACCCAGTACTTC; CDR3 protein: CASSYLGGWQETQYF
J gene: TRBJ1-4; clone size: -; D gene: -; V gene: TRBV19; CDR3 DNA: TGTGCCAGTAAGGCGGGAAGGTCACGGCCTAATGAAAAACTGTTTTTT; CDR3 protein: CASKAGRSRPNEKLFF
J gene: TRBJ2-1; clone size: -; D gene: TRBD2; V gene: TRBV11-2; CDR3 DNA: TGTGCCAGCAGCCCAGTCGGACTAGCGGACAATGAGCAGTTCTTC; CDR3 protein: CASSPVGLADNEQFF
J gene: TRBJ2-3; clone size: -; D gene: -; V gene: TRBV18; CDR3 DNA: TGTGCCAGCTCACCAGGCCCGACAGATACGCAGTATTTT; CDR3 protein: CASSPGPTDTQYF
J gene: TRBJ1-1; clone size: -; D gene: -; V gene: TRBV25-1; CDR3 DNA: TGTGCCAGCAGTGAGGCGAACACTGAAGCTTTCTTT; CDR3 protein: CASSEANTEAFF
J gene: TRBJ1-6; clone size: -; D gene: TRBD1; V gene: TRBV5-1; CDR3 DNA: TGCGCCAGCAGGAACGACAGGGGGCTTTCACCCCTCCACTTT; CDR3 protein: CASRNDRGLSPLHF
J gene: TRBJ2-3; clone size: -; D gene: TRBD2; V gene: TRBV9; CDR3 DNA: TGTGCCAGCAGCGTAGTAGCGGGAGATACGCAGTATTTT; CDR3 protein: CASSVVAGDTQYF
J gene: TRBJ1-5; clone size: -; D gene: TRBD1; V gene: TRBV19; CDR3 DNA: TGTGCCAGTAGTTCACCGGGACAGGGGACGTCGGATCAGCCCCAGCATTTT; CDR3 protein: CASSSPGQGTSDQPQHF
J gene: TRBJ2-3; clone size: once; D gene: TRBD2; V gene: TRBV24-1; CDR3 DNA: TGTGCCACCAGTGACCCGACTAGCGGGGGGTCAGATACGCAGTATTTT; CDR3 protein: CATSDPTSGGSDTQYF
J gene: TRBJ1-3; clone size: few; D gene: -; V gene: TRBV4-1; CDR3 DNA: TGCGCCAGCAGCCCCTTCAGCTCTGGAAACACCATATATTTT; CDR3 protein: CASSPFSSGNTIYF
J gene: TRBJ1-2; clone size: -; D gene: TRBD1; V gene: TRBV7-8; CDR3 DNA: TGTGCCAGCAGCTTTAATGCAGGGGGCTTCTATGGCTACACCTTC; CDR3 protein: CASSFNAGGFYGYTF
J gene: TRBJ2-1; clone size: -; D gene: TRBD2; V gene: TRBV19; CDR3 DNA: TGTGCCAGTTCGGCTAGCGGGAGGGATGAGCAGTTCTTC; CDR3 protein: CASSASGRDEQFF
J gene: TRBJ1-3; clone size: -; D gene: -; V gene: TRBV28; CDR3 DNA: TGTGCCAGCAGGCCGGGGGGAATCGAAAACACCATATATTTT; CDR3 protein: CASRPGGIENTIYF
J gene: TRBJ1-4; clone size: -; D gene: TRBD1; V gene: TRBV5-1; CDR3 DNA: TGCGCCAGCAGCTTGGACAGGGGTCAGGAGGAAAAACTGTTTTTT; CDR3 protein: CASSLDRGQEEKLFF
J gene: TRBJ2-1; clone size: -; D gene: TRBD2; V gene: TRBV3-1/TRBV3-2; CDR3 DNA: TGTGCCACCAAACGACTAGCGGGAGTTGGGAATGAGCAGTTCTTC; CDR3 protein: CATKRLAGVGNEQFF
J gene: TRBJ2-5; clone size: -; D gene: -; V gene: TRBV9; CDR3 DNA: TGTGCCAGCAGCGTAGCCCGGGACATCGGAGAGACCCAGTACTTC; CDR3 protein: CASSVARDIGETQYF
J gene: TRBJ1-2; clone size: -; D gene: -; V gene: TRBV6-1; CDR3 DNA: TGTGCCAGCAGTGAAGGCAGGGCTCGCTATGGCTACACCTTC; CDR3 protein: CASSEGRARYGYTF
J gene: TRBJ2-3; clone size: -; D gene: TRBD2; V gene: TRBV19; CDR3 DNA: TGTGCCAGTAGTCCGTATTTGGCGGGAGGGCAGTCAGATACGCAGTATTTT; CDR3 protein: CASSPYLAGGQSDTQYF
J gene: TRBJ2-5; clone size: -; D gene: -; V gene: TRBV5-1; CDR3 DNA: TGCGCCAGCAGCTTGGGCGGACAAGAGACCCAGTACTTC; CDR3 protein: CASSLGGQETQYF
J gene: TRBJ2-1; clone size: -; D gene: -; V gene: TRBV29-1; CDR3 DNA: TGCAGCGCGGTTGAGGGTGGCAAGTCCTACAATGAGCAGTTCTTC; CDR3 protein: CSAVEGGKSYNEQFF
J gene: TRBJ1-5; clone size: few; D gene: TRBD1; V gene: TRBV7-3; CDR3 DNA: TGTGCCAGCAGCTTGTCTCGTGAACAGGGGGCGCAGGGCAATCAGCCCCAGCATTTT; CDR3 protein: CASSLSREQGAQGNQPQHF
J gene: TRBJ1-2; clone size: -; D gene: -; V gene: TRBV24-1; CDR3 DNA: TGTGCCACCAGTGATCCCAATCAGGTGTTTAGTTGCGGCTACACCTTC; CDR3 protein: CATSDPNQVFSCGYTF
J gene: TRBJ2-3; clone size: -; D gene: TRBD1; V gene: TRBV6-5; CDR3 DNA: TGTGCCAGCATTAACAGGGGGACGGATACGCAGTATTTT; CDR3 protein: CASINRGTDTQYF
J gene: TRBJ2-2; clone size: -; D gene: TRBD2; V gene: TRBV6-6; CDR3 DNA: TGTGCCAGCAGTTACTCCGGCGGGGGGGAGATCGGGGAGCTGTTTTTT; CDR3 protein: CASSYSGGGEIGELFF
J gene: TRBJ2-1; clone size: many; D gene: -; V gene: TRBV4-1; CDR3 DNA: TGCGCCAGCAGCCCCGGGGGAGGTTACAATGAGCAGTTCTTC; CDR3 protein: CASSPGGGYNEQFF
J gene: TRBJ1-5; clone size: -; D gene: TRBD1; V gene: TRBV6-5; CDR3 DNA: TGTGCCAGCAGAACTACAGGGGCTAGCAATCAGCCCCAGCATTTT; CDR3 protein: CASRTTGASNQPQHF
J gene: TRBJ1-5; clone size: -; D gene: -; V gene: TRBV21-1; CDR3 DNA: TGTGCCAGCAGCAAACGGCCTTCAGCGGGCAATCAGCCCCAGCATTTT; CDR3 protein: CASSKRPSAGNQPQHF
J gene: TRBJ2-3; clone size: few; D gene: TRBD2; V gene: TRBV6-5; CDR3 DNA: TGTGCCAGCAGTTTTAGCGGGAGGCCAGATACGCAGTATTTT; CDR3 protein: CASSFSGRPDTQYF
J gene: TRBJ2-1; clone size: -; D gene: TRBD2; V gene: TRBV29-1; CDR3 DNA: TGCAGCGTGGGTCGGACTAGCGTCAATGAGCAGTTCTTC; CDR3 protein: CSVGRTSVNEQFF
J gene: TRBJ1-6; clone size: -; D gene: TRBD1; V gene: TRBV20-1; CDR3 DNA: TGCAGTGCTAGTGAACGGACAGGGGGTTCCTATAATTCACCCCTCCACTTT; CDR3 protein: CSASERTGGSYNSPLHF
J gene: TRBJ1-4; clone size: -; D gene: -; V gene: TRBV29-1; CDR3 DNA: TGCAGCGTTAAGGGGGGGAATGAAAAACTGTTTTTT; CDR3 protein: CSVKGGNEKLFF
J gene: TRBJ2-3; clone size: -; D gene: -; V gene: TRBV4-2; CDR3 DNA: TGTGCCAGCAGCCAAGATGTGGGGGCGGGAGCATCGGTAATTGGCACAGATACGCAGTATTTT; CDR3 protein: CASSQDVGAGASVIGTDTQYF
J gene: TRBJ2-7; clone size: once; D gene: TRBD1; V gene: TRBV20-1; CDR3 DNA: TGCAGTGCTAGTGACAGGGGGCTCGGGACCTACGAGCAGTACTTC; CDR3 protein: CSASDRGLGTYEQYF
J gene: TRBJ2-1; clone size: -; D gene: TRBD2; V gene: TRBV5-1; CDR3 DNA: TGCGCCAGCAGCTTGGCCGTGACTAGCGGGAGGGTTCAGTTCTTC; CDR3 protein: CASSLAVTSGRVQFF
J gene: TRBJ1-3; clone size: -; D gene: -; V gene: TRBV12-3/TRBV12-4; CDR3 DNA: TGTGCCAGCAGACCTCGGGGAAACACCATATATTTT; CDR3 protein: CASRPRGNTIYF
J gene: TRBJ1-3; clone size: few; D gene: -; V gene: TRBV5-1; CDR3 DNA: TGCGCCAGCAGCTACTACGCAGGGATTGAAAACACCATATATTTT; CDR3 protein: CASSYYAGIENTIYF
J gene: TRBJ2-1; clone size: -; D gene: -; V gene: TRBV3-1/TRBV3-2; CDR3 DNA: TGTGCCAGCAGTCCACTAGCCCTGAGGGGCTACAATGAGCAGTTCTTC; CDR3 protein: CASSPLALRGYNEQFF
J gene: TRBJ1-2; clone size: -; D gene: TRBD1; V gene: TRBV29-1; CDR3 DNA: TGCAGCGTTGAAGGGGACAGGGGGGTTAGTCGAGGCTACACCTTC; CDR3 protein: CSVEGDRGVSRGYTF
J gene: TRBJ1-1; clone size: -; D gene: TRBD1; V gene: TRBV28; CDR3 DNA: TGTGCCAGCAGGCCGGCTGGGGGACAGGTGCTCTTGGCTTTCTTT; CDR3 protein: CASRPAGGQVLLAFF
J gene: TRBJ2-3; clone size: -; D gene: -; V gene: TRBV6-5; CDR3 DNA: TGTGCCAGCAGCCTTGACAGACATGGGACAGATACGCAGTATTTT; CDR3 protein: CASSLDRHGTDTQYF
J gene: TRBJ2-1; clone size: -; D gene: TRBD2; V gene: TRBV15; CDR3 DNA: TGTGCCACCAGCAGAGAACTAGCGGGAGTAAAGTTCTTC; CDR3 protein: CATSRELAGVKFF
J gene: TRBJ2-5; clone size: -; D gene: TRBD1; V gene: TRBV5-1; CDR3 DNA: TGCGCCAGCAGCTACGGACAGGGTAGAGAGACCCAGTACTTC; CDR3 protein: CASSYGQGRETQYF
J gene: TRBJ1-2; clone size: -; D gene: -; V gene: TRBV6-5; CDR3 DNA: TGTGCCAGCAGGGGGTCGGGGACTTATGGCTACACCTTC; CDR3 protein: CASRGSGTYGYTF
J gene: TRBJ1-5; clone size: -; D gene: TRBD1; V gene: TRBV7-2; CDR3 DNA: TGTGCCAGCAGCTTAGGGGCCCCGGGAGGGGGCCTTCAGCCCCAGCATTTT; CDR3 protein: CASSLGAPGGGLQPQHF
J gene: TRBJ2-1; clone size: -; D gene: TRBD2; V gene: TRBV5-8; CDR3 DNA: TGTGCCAGCTACTGGGAGGGCCGCTACAATGAGCAGTTCTTC; CDR3 protein: CASYWEGRYNEQFF
J gene: TRBJ2-7; clone size: -; D gene: -; V gene: TRBV27; CDR3 DNA: TGTGCCAGCAGTTTATCGGCCCTCCCCTACGAGCAGTACTTC; CDR3 protein: CASSLSALPYEQYF
J gene: TRBJ2-7; clone size: -; D gene: TRBD1; V gene: TRBV28; CDR3 DNA: TGTGCCAGCAGGGGGACAGGGGTGGCCTACGAGCAGTACTTC; CDR3 protein: CASRGTGVAYEQYF
J gene: TRBJ2-1; clone size: -; D gene: TRBD2; V gene: TRBV5-1; CDR3 DNA: TGCGCCAGCAGCTTGGGGACTAGCGGAATCTACAATGAGCAGTTCTTC; CDR3 protein: CASSLGTSGIYNEQFF
J gene: TRBJ2-3; clone size: -; D gene: TRBD2; V gene: TRBV13; CDR3 DNA: TGTGCCAGCAGCTGGTGGGAGGGCCAGTCAGATACGCAGTATTTT; CDR3 protein: CASSWWEGQSDTQYF
J gene: TRBJ2-3; clone size: -; D gene: TRBD1; V gene: TRBV20-1; CDR3 DNA: TGCAGTGCTAGTATCCCTTCGACAGGGACCTTTTCGGTTACGCAGTATTTT; CDR3 protein: CSASIPSTGTFSVTQYF
J gene: TRBJ2-7; clone size: once; D gene: TRBD2; V gene: TRBV18; CDR3 DNA: TGTGCCAGCTCCCCGACTAGCGGGGGGTACGAGCAGTACTTC; CDR3 protein: CASSPTSGGYEQYF
J gene: TRBJ1-3; clone size: -; D gene: -; V gene: TRBV29-1; CDR3 DNA: TGCAGCGTTGAACACAGGTTCTCTGGAAACACCATATATTTT; CDR3 protein: CSVEHRFSGNTIYF